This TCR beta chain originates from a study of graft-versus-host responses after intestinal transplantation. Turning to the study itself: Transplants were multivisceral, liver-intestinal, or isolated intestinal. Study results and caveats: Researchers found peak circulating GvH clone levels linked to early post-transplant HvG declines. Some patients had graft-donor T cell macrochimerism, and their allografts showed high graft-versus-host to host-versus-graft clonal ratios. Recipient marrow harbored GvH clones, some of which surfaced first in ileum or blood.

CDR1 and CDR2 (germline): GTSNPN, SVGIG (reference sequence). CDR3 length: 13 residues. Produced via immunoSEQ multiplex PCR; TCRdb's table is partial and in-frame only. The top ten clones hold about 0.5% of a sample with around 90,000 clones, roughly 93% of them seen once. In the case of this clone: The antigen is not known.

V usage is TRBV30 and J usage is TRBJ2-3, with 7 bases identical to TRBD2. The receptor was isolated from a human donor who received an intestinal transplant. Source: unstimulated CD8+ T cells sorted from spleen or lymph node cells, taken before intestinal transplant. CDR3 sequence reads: CAGSGISTDTQYF. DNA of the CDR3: TGTGCTGGAAGCGGGATCAGCACAGATACGCAGTATTTT.